A single sample is the source of the 20 T cell receptor beta chains below, sequenced in a study of shared clonotypes between healthy human individuals. Profiling relied on immunoSEQ multiplex PCR, and the TCRdb table lists in-frame clones only, not all of them. The data show some 1.5 million clones, 95% to 99% seen once. The material sequenced was naive CD4+ T cells sorted from blood. Stated subset: CD45RA+ positively selected. All receptors derive from a man younger than 45 in good health.

This clone was counted a single time. The chain combines TRBV27 with TRBJ2-7, with 8 bases aligning to TRBD1. V was pared by 6 bases and J by 7 bases, with 14 bases of the junction left unmatched. The CDR3 is 15 residues long. Germline CDR1 reads MNHEY; CDR2 reads SMNVEV (reference sequence). The CDR3 region is CASSRNSDRVKEQYF. The DNA for the CDR3 is TGTGCCAGCAGCCGAAACTCGGACAGGGTGAAAGAGCAGTACTTC.

The chain recombines TRBV27 with TRBJ2-3; the match to TRBD2 covers 10 bases. This CDR3 is built from 17 residues. V was clipped by 5 bases and J by 3 bases; unmatched bases: 11. CDR1 and CDR2 (germline): MNHEY, SMNVEV (reference sequence). The chain's CDR3 is CASSTVAGGLITDTQYF. CDR3 in DNA: TGTGCCAGCAGTACTGTAGCGGGAGGCCTAATAACAGATACGCAGTATTTT.

The chain is built from TRBV4-3 and TRBJ2-1; the match to TRBD2 covers 11 bases. This CDR3 is built from 15 residues. Germline assignment: CDR1 LGHNA and CDR2 YSLEER. Germline trimming cut 4 bases from V and 4 bases from J; bases unmatched to any gene: 3. In nucleotides, the CDR3 is TGCGCCAGCAGCCCGACTAGCGGGATATACAATGAGCAGTTCTTC. Translation gives CASSPTSGIYNEQFF.

V gene TRBV6-6 combines with J gene TRBJ2-1, with D possibly being TRBD2 (6 bases). Deletions cut 7 bases from V and 7 bases from J, with 17 bases between. The CDR3 contains 14 residues. The germline CDR1 and CDR2 sequences are MNHNY and SVGAGI (reference sequence). The CDR3 nucleotides read TGTGCCAGCACCCCGTCCGGGAGTCGAAATGAGCAGTTCTTC. This codes for CASTPSGSRNEQFF.

The genes are TRBV7-9 and TRBJ2-5; the match to TRBD2 covers 10 bases. The length of the CDR3 is 16 residues. Germline-derived CDR1 and CDR2 are SEHNR and FQNEAQ (reference sequence). The V and J ends lost 5 bases and 9 bases, in that order; junction bases with no gene match: 15. The CDR3 DNA reads TGTGCCAGCAGCAACCCTAGCGGGAGTGGCCAGGGGGCCCAGTACTTC. This encodes CASSNPSGSGQGAQYF. Supplemented by reference TRBV7-9 and TRBJ2-5, the full variable domain reads DTGVSQNPRHKITKRGQNVTFRCDPISEHNRLYWYRQTLGQGPEFLTYFQNEAQLEKSRLLSDRFSAERPKGSFSTLEIQRTEQGDSAMYLCASSNPSGSGQGAQYFGPGTRLLVL.

The rearrangement links TRBV29-1 to TRBJ1-5, with 8 bases aligning to TRBD1. This CDR3 is built from 13 residues. CDR1 SQVTM and CDR2 ANQGSEA come from the germline V gene. V trimming: 7 bases; J trimming: 6 bases; junction bases outside the gene matches: 8. This CDR3 reads CSARQGSGQPQHF. CDR3 in DNA: TGCAGCGCCAGACAGGGGAGTGGTCAGCCCCAGCATTTT.

The chain is built from TRBV27 and TRBJ2-1, with D unresolved. CDR3 size: 15 residues. V lost 10 bases to trimming and J lost 8 bases, with 24 bases between them. The germline gives CDR1 MNHEY, CDR2 SMNVEV (reference sequence). As DNA, the CDR3 is TGTGCCACTACGACTTTAGGGCCAAGCGACCATGAGCAGTTCTTC. As protein: CATTTLGPSDHEQFF.

The genes are TRBV5-4 and TRBJ2-2; 10 positions match TRBD2. The CDR3 has 15 amino acids. Germline assignment: CDR1 SGHNT and CDR2 YYREEE (reference sequence). V dropped 4 bases and J dropped 6; count of bases not matched to a gene: 6. CDR3 sequence: CASSPGTSAAGELFF. For the CDR3, the DNA is TGTGCCAGCAGCCCAGGGACTAGCGCTGCCGGGGAGCTGTTTTTT. Full variable domain (outside the CDR3, taken from reference TRBV5-4 and TRBJ2-2): ETGVTQSPTHLIKTRGQQVTLRCSSQSGHNTVSWYQQALGQGPQFIFQYYREEENGRGNFPPRFSGLQFPNYSSELNVNALELDDSALYLCASSPGTSAAGELFFGEGSRLTVL.

The rearrangement uses TRBV10-3 and TRBJ1-5; TRBD1 matches at 11 bases. Germline CDR1 and CDR2: ENHRY and SYGVKD. The V gene end was trimmed by 6 bases and the J gene end by 6 bases; junction bases not matched to a gene: 7. The CDR3 totals 15 residues. The CDR3 reads CAISRGTGGGQPQHF. The CDR3 coding sequence is TGTGCCATCAGCCGCGGGACAGGGGGGGGTCAGCCCCAGCATTTT.

V and J are TRBV19 and TRBJ2-7; the D call may be TRBD1 or TRBD2 (7 bases each). V was cut by 5 bases and J by 7 bases, with 18 bases left in between. The CDR3 has 14 residues. Looked up from germline, CDR1 is LNHDA and CDR2 is SQIVND (reference sequence). The DNA of the CDR3 is TGTGCCAGTAGTGTACTAGCGCCAGGGGGGGAGCAGTACTTC. The encoded protein is CASSVLAPGGEQYF.

The V and J genes are TRBV10-3 and TRBJ1-5, with D possibly matching TRBD1 (5 bases). Germline V gene data show CDR1 as ENHRY and CDR2 as SYGVKD. The V gene lost 2 bases and the J gene lost 6 bases, with 8 bases spanning the gap. There are 13 residues in the CDR3. The CDR3 nucleotides are TGTGCCATCAGTGAGAAGGACATTCAGCCCCAGCATTTT. Residues: CAISEKDIQPQHF.

The chain employs TRBV7-3 and TRBJ1-1, with a weak D call TRBD1 (5 bases). The CDR3 runs to 13 residues. The germline V and J ends were trimmed by 5 bases and 3 bases, with 10 bases remaining between them. CDR1 and CDR2 (germline): SGHTA, FQGTGA. Here the CDR3 reads CASSASGDTEAFF. The CDR3 DNA is TGTGCCAGCAGCGCCTCGGGGGACACTGAAGCTTTCTTT.

The rearrangement joins TRBV11-2 to TRBJ1-2, with 7 bases lining up with TRBD1. Germline CDR1 and CDR2: SGHAT and FQNNGV. Trimming at V came to 4 bases and at J to 5 bases, leaving 10 bases not matched to a gene. This CDR3 spans 15 amino acids. For the CDR3, the DNA is TGTGCCAGCAGCTCGGGGCCCGACAGGGCATATGGCTACACCTTC. It translates to CASSSGPDRAYGYTF.

The V and J genes are TRBV9 and TRBJ1-3; D remains unclear. CDR3 size: 14 residues. V gave up 3 bases and J gave up 0 bases, with 7 bases separating them. The germline V gene encodes CDR1 SGDLS and CDR2 YYNGEE. The CDR3 bases are TGTGCCAGCAGCGCCAGAAACTCTGGAAACACCATATATTTT. It translates to CASSARNSGNTIYF.

The CDR3 sequence: CASSLAQDEKLFF. The CDR3 nucleotides are TGTGCCAGCAGCTTGGCACAGGATGAAAAACTGTTTTTT. This chain joins TRBV5-6 and TRBJ1-4; D possibly corresponds to TRBD1 (5 bases). Between the trimmed V and J ends, which lost 0 bases and 6 bases, there was a span of 6 bases. The CDR3 has 13 amino acids. CDR1 SGHDT and CDR2 YYEEEE come from the germline V gene.

The J gene is TRBJ1-2, the V gene TRBV9, with D possibly being TRBD1 (5 bases). The germline V gene has CDR1 SGDLS and CDR2 YYNGEE. V lost 4 bases to trimming and J lost 8 bases, with 21 bases between them. There are 15 residues in the CDR3. The CDR3 nucleotides read TGTGCCAGCAGCTCCACCGGACATTACCAAGGGGGCTACACCTTC. Translating it yields CASSSTGHYQGGYTF.

This sequence joins TRBV29-1 and TRBJ2-6; 12 positions agree with TRBD1. The CDR3 is made up of 17 amino acids. V was clipped by 6 bases and J by 1 base; unmatched bases: 7. Germline values: CDR1 SQVTM, CDR2 ANQGSEA. CDR3 protein: CSVDPGQGASGANVLTF. The DNA for the CDR3 is TGCAGCGTGGATCCGGGACAGGGGGCGTCTGGGGCCAACGTCCTGACTTTC.

J is TRBJ1-5 and V is TRBV27, with D hard to call. Germline V gene lookup returns CDR1 MNHEY and CDR2 SMNVEV (reference sequence). This CDR3 has 15 residues. V lost 5 bases, J lost 2 bases, and 13 bases lay in between. The CDR3 DNA reads TGTGCCAGCAGTGCCCCCGGCCAAGGCAATCAGCCCCAGCATTTT. Translated, it gives CASSAPGQGNQPQHF.

V and J are TRBV18 and TRBJ2-1; no firm D call. V lost 3 bases and J lost 8, with 14 bases in between. The CDR3 covers 14 residues. Germline V gene data show CDR1 as KGHSH and CDR2 as LQKENI. The CDR3 region has the DNA TGTGCCAGCTCACCCGTGAGAGTTCAATATGAGCAGTTCTTC. It yields the protein CASSPVRVQYEQFF.

This clone was seen only once. The CDR3 coding sequence is TGTGCCAGCAGCTCGCTTCTCGGGAGGCACCAAGAGACCCAGTACTTC. Protein sequence: CASSSLLGRHQETQYF. The rearrangement joins TRBV7-9 to TRBJ2-5, with 7 bases lining up with TRBD2. CDR3 length: 16 residues. Trimming cost V 4 bases and J 0 bases; bases outside gene matches: 8. The germline gives CDR1 SEHNR, CDR2 FQNEAQ (reference sequence).